This TCR beta chain was captured in a study of blood T cell repertoires in COVID-19. The overall study: The study drew acute and convalescent COVID-19 samples from the United States, Italy and Spain. Nucleic acid was either cDNA or gDNA, and it came from T cells, B-cell-depleted T cells, or PBMCs.

Authors' methods: Scientists estimated how many nucleated cells there were by amplifying reference gene primers. The table came from immunoSEQ multiplex PCR; TCRdb's copy has only in-frame clones and leaves some out. V, J and clone size reflect that table, while D and trimming were determined from the DNA. Counted here are under 70,000 clones, approximately 90% occurring once; the ten biggest clones make up 14%. Looked up from germline, CDR1 is SGHRS and CDR2 is YFSETQ. The CDR3 is made up of 15 amino acids. The germline V and J ends were trimmed by 3 bases and 2 bases, with 15 bases remaining between them.

This clonotype was sampled from a human donor with active COVID-19. The donor label of this sample is uncertain. The chain uses TRBV5-1 and TRBJ2-7; TRBD1 might be the D (5 bases). The sample consisted of peripheral blood. Written as DNA, the CDR3 is TGCGCCAGCAGCTGGACCGACACAGGTCCCTACGAGCAGTACTTC. Translation gives CASSWTDTGPYEQYF.